This TCR beta chain stems from a study of blood T cell repertoires in COVID-19. Turning to the study itself: The United States, Italy and Spain provided the acute and convalescent COVID-19 samples. Sample material is recorded as cDNA or gDNA derived from T cells, B-cell-depleted T cells, or PBMCs.

Per the original methods: Scientists estimated how many nucleated cells there were by amplifying reference gene primers. The method was immunoSEQ multiplex PCR; TCRdb's version includes in-frame clones alone and lacks a portion of them. The V and J calls and clone size were taken over from that table, and D and trimming were inferred from the DNA. Of hundreds of thousands of clones detected, 86% appear once; the ten largest clones hold about 1.7%. From germline, CDR1 is MGHDK and CDR2 SYGVNS. Deletions cut 6 bases from V and 2 bases from J, with 14 bases between. The CDR3 covers 14 residues. The sample comprised peripheral blood. This sequence was found in an older woman who had recovered from COVID-19. V gene TRBV25-1 combines with J gene TRBJ2-7, with D possibly matching TRBD2 (5 bases). The CDR3 is CASSKGAFTYEQYF. The CDR3 region has the DNA TGTGCCAGCAGCAAGGGAGCGTTTACCTACGAGCAGTACTTC.